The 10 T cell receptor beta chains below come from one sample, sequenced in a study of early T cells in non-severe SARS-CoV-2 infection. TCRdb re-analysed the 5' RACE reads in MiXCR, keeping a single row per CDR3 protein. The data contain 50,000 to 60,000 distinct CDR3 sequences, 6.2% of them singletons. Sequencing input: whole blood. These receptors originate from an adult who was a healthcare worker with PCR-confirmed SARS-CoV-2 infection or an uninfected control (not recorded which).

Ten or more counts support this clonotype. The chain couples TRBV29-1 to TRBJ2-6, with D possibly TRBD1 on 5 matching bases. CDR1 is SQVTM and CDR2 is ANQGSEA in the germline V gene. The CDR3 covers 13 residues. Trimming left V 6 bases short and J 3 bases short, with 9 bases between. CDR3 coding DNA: TGCAGCGTCCAGGGTAGTGGGGCCAACGTCCTGACTTTC. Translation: CSVQGSGANVLTF.

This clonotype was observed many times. The CDR3 DNA follows: TGTGCCAGCAGCTTAGATAGGGGGACAGATGAAAAACTGTTTTTT. This encodes CASSLDRGTDEKLFF. The V and J genes are TRBV7-2 and TRBJ1-4; 7 nucleotides agree with TRBD1. The trim removed 1 base at V and 6 bases at J, leaving 5 bases unmatched. From germline, CDR1 is SGHTA and CDR2 FQGNSA. The CDR3 contains 15 residues.

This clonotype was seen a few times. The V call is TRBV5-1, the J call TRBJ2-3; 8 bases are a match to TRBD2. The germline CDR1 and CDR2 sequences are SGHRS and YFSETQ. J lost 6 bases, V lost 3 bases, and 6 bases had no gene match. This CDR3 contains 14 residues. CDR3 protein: CASSSPGGLDTQYF. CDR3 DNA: TGCGCCAGCAGCTCCCCGGGGGGGCTTGATACGCAGTATTTT.

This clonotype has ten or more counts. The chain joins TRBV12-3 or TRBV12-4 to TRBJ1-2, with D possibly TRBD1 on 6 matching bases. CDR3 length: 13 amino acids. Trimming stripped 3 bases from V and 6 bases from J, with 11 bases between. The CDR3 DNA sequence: TGTGCCAGCAGTTTTGGGCAGGGGCATGGCTACACCTTC. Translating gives CASSFGQGHGYTF.

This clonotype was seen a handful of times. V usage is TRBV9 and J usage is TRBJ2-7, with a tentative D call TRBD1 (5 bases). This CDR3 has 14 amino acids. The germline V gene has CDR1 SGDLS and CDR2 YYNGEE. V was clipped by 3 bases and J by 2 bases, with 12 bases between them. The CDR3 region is CASSARQNAYEQYF. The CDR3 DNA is TGTGCCAGCAGCGCCCGACAGAACGCCTACGAGCAGTACTTC. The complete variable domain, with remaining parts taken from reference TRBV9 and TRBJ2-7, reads DSGVTQTPKHLITATGQRVTLRCSPRSGDLSVYWYQQSLDQGLQFLIQYYNGEERAKGNILERFSAQQFPDLHSELNLSSLELGDSALYFCASSARQNAYEQYFGPGTRLTVT.

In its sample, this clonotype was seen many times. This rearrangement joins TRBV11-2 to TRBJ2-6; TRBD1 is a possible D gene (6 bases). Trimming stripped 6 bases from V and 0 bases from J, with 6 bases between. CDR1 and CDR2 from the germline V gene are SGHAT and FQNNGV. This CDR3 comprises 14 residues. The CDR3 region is CASRDSSGANVLTF. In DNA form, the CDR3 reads TGTGCCAGCAGGGACAGCTCTGGGGCCAACGTCCTGACTTTC. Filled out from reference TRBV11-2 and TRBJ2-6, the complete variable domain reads EAGVAQSPRYKIIEKRQSVAFWCNPISGHATLYWYQQILGQGPKLLIQFQNNGVVDDSQLPKDRFSAERLKGVDSTLKIQPAKLEDSAVYLCASRDSSGANVLTFGAGSRLTVL.

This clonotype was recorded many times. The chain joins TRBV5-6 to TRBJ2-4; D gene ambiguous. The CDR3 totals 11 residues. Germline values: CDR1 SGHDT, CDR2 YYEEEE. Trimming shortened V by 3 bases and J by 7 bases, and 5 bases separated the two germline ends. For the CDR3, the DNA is TGTGCCAGCAGCTCCTCTAACATTCAGTACTTC. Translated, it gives CASSSSNIQYF.

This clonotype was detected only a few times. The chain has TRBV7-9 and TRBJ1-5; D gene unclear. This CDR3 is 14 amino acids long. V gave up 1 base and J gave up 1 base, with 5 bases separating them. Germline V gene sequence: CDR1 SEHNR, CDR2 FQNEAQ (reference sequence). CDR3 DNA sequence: TGTGCCAGCAGCTTAGGACTCAGCAATCAGCCCCAGCATTTT. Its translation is CASSLGLSNQPQHF.

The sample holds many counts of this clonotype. The CDR3 spells CASSGRTSGSTDTQYF. Here the CDR3 DNA reads TGTGCCAGCAGCGGCAGGACTAGCGGTAGCACAGATACGCAGTATTTT. The chain combines TRBV11-3 with TRBJ2-3; TRBD2 matches at 10 bases. This CDR3 contains 16 residues. Germline CDR1 SGHNT, CDR2 YENEEA. V trimming: 5 bases; J trimming: 0 bases; junction bases outside the gene matches: 5.

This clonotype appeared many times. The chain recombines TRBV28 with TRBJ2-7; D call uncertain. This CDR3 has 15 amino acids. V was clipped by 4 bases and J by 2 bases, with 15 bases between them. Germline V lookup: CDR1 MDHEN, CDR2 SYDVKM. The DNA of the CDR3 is TGTGCCAGCAGTTCTTATGGAGAGGTAACCTACGAGCAGTACTTC. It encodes CASSSYGEVTYEQYF.